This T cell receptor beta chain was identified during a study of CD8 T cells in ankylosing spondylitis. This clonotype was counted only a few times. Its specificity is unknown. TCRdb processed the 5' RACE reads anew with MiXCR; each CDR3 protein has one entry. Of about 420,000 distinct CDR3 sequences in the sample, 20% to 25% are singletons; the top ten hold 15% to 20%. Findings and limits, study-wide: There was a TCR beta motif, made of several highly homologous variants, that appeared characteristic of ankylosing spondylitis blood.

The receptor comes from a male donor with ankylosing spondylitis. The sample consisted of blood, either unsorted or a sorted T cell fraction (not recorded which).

The chain's CDR3 is CASSSGTEELFF. CDR3 nucleotides: TGCGCCAGCAGCTCCGGGACGGAAGAGCTGTTTTTT. The gene calls are TRBV5-1 and TRBJ2-2; D is possibly TRBD1 or TRBD2 (5 bases each). Germline V gene data show CDR1 as SGHRS and CDR2 as YFSETQ. V lost 3 bases, J lost 11 bases, and 11 bases lay in between. This CDR3 has 12 residues.